The source of this T cell receptor (beta chain) is a study of shared clonotypes between healthy human individuals. CDR1 is SQVTM and CDR2 is ANQGSEA in the germline V gene. The CDR3 has 13 amino acids. J gave up 7 bases and V 4 bases, and 4 bases lay outside the gene matches. Sequencing was performed with immunoSEQ multiplex PCR; in TCRdb, only in-frame clones are kept and a portion is missing. The repertoire has over a million clones, about 75% of them found once; the top ten carry approximately 1.5%. The sequencing sample was made of memory CD4+ T cells sorted from blood. As to subset: CD45RA-negative fraction. The TCR originated in a man aged 18 to 30 in good health. This rearrangement joins TRBV29-1 to TRBJ1-6; 7 bases fit TRBD1. CDR3 in amino acids: CSVAEQGNSPLHF. CDR3 in DNA: TGCAGCGTTGCCGAACAGGGGAATTCACCCCTCCACTTT.